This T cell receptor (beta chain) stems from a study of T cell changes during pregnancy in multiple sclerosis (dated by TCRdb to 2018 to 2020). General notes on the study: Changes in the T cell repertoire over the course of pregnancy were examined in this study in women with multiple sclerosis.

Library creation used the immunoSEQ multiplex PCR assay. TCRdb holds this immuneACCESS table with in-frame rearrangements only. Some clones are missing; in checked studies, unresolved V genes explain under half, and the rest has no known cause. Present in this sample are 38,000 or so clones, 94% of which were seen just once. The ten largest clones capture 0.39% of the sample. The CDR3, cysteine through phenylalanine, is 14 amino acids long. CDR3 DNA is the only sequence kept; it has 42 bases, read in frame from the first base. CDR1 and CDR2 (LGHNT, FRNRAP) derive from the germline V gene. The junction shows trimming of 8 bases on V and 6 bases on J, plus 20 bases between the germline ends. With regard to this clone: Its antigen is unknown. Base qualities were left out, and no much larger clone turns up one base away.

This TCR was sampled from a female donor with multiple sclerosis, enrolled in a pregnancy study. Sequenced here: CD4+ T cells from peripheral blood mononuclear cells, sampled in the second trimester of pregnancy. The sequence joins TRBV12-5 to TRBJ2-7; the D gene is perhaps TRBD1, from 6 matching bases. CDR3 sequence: CASRPEGAGAEQYF. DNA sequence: TGTGCTAGTCGACCGGAAGGGGCAGGGGCCGAGCAGTACTTC.